Each of the 9 T cell receptor beta chains below was sequenced from the same sample in a study of T cell responses to AZD1222 COVID-19 vaccine. This table comes from immunoSEQ multiplex PCR, and its TCRdb copy is limited to in-frame clones, with some not included. The table records approximately 150,000 clones, 80% to 95% of them present only once. The sample was peripheral blood, taken on day 0 of AZD1222 vaccination. These receptors were collected from an adult in good health.

V is TRBV30 and J is TRBJ1-6; D is ambiguous. The V end lost 0 bases, the J end lost 8 bases, and 5 bases lay between the germline ends. Per germline, CDR1 GTSNPN and CDR2 SVGIG (reference sequence). This CDR3 has 12 amino acids. In nucleotides, the CDR3 is TGTGCCTGGAGTGTAGCTCATTCACCCCTCCACTTT. It yields the protein CAWSVAHSPLHF.

This chain uses TRBV27 with TRBJ2-7; 9 nucleotides align to TRBD1. The ends lost 8 bases at V and 5 bases at J; junction bases unmatched: 13. This CDR3 region has 15 residues. Germline CDR1 is MNHEY and CDR2 is SMNVEV (reference sequence). This chain's CDR3 is CASQRGTGYFHEQYF. The CDR3 nucleotides are TGTGCCAGCCAAAGGGGGACAGGGTACTTCCACGAGCAGTACTTC.

The chain employs TRBV7-8 and TRBJ1-1; possible D gene TRBD1, 6 bases. The length of the CDR3 is 15 residues. The germline V and J ends were trimmed by 3 bases and 1 base, with 12 bases remaining between them. From germline, CDR1 is SGHVS and CDR2 FQNEAQ. The CDR3 loop reads CASSFKGGRNTEAFF. The DNA for the CDR3 is TGTGCCAGCAGCTTTAAGGGGGGCCGGAACACTGAAGCTTTCTTT. Together with reference TRBV7-8 and TRBJ1-1, the CDR3 gives the full variable domain: GAGVSQSPRYKVAKRGQDVALRCDPISGHVSLFWYQQALGQGPEFLTYFQNEAQLDKSGLPSDRFFAERPEGSVSTLKIQRTQQEDSAVYLCASSFKGGRNTEAFFGQGTRLTVV.

This chain uses TRBV7-8 with TRBJ2-1, with a weak D call TRBD2 (5 bases). From germline, CDR1 is SGHVS and CDR2 FQNEAQ. V was trimmed by 5 bases and J by 4 bases, leaving 9 bases between them. The CDR3 totals 13 residues. CDR3 protein: CASSRTLYNEQFF. CDR3 bases: TGTGCCAGCAGCCGGACTCTTTACAATGAGCAGTTCTTC. Looking up the rest from reference TRBV7-8 and TRBJ2-1 gives the full variable domain: GAGVSQSPRYKVAKRGQDVALRCDPISGHVSLFWYQQALGQGPEFLTYFQNEAQLDKSGLPSDRFFAERPEGSVSTLKIQRTQQEDSAVYLCASSRTLYNEQFFGPGTRLTVL.

The rearrangement links TRBV18 to TRBJ2-7, with D unresolved. The germline V gene has CDR1 KGHSH and CDR2 LQKENI. Trimming pared 6 bases from V and 5 bases from J, leaving 14 bases between. There are 13 residues in the CDR3. This chain's CDR3 is CASSPNFEDEQYF. CDR3 sequence (DNA): TGTGCCAGCTCGCCCAATTTTGAGGACGAGCAGTACTTC.

The chain recombines TRBV18 with TRBJ2-3, with D hard to call. V lost 5 bases and J 2 bases, leaving 17 bases between the germline ends. The CDR3 consists of 16 residues. Germline values: CDR1 KGHSH, CDR2 LQKENI. The CDR3 reads CASSYTTSSNTDTQYF. The CDR3 nucleotides read TGTGCCAGCTCATACACGACTTCATCGAACACAGATACGCAGTATTTT.

V usage is TRBV6-6 and J usage is TRBJ1-3; tentative D call: TRBD1 (6 bases). The CDR3 sequence is 14 residues long. Germline V gene sequence: CDR1 MNHNY, CDR2 SVGAGI (reference sequence). Trimming pared 6 bases from V and 4 bases from J, leaving 13 bases between. The CDR3 DNA reads TGTGCCAGCAGCCCCGAGGGGGGAGGAAACACCATATATTTT. Its protein product is CASSPEGGGNTIYF.

The rearrangement uses TRBV11-3 and TRBJ2-7; D is perhaps TRBD1 (5 bases). There are 14 residues in the CDR3. Between the trimmed V and J ends, which lost 0 bases and 3 bases, there was a span of 9 bases. Germline V gene lookup returns CDR1 SGHNT and CDR2 YENEEA. CDR3 sequence reads: CASSLERQIYEQYF. The CDR3 DNA follows: TGTGCCAGCAGCTTAGAAAGACAGATCTACGAGCAGTACTTC.

This chain uses TRBV28 with TRBJ1-2; D uncertain. The V end lost 3 bases, the J end lost 8 bases, and 13 bases lay between the germline ends. Germline V gene sequence: CDR1 MDHEN, CDR2 SYDVKM. The CDR3 totals 13 residues. The DNA for the CDR3 is TGTGCCAGCAGTTTGGGGAATCCTGCCGGCTACACCTTC. It translates to CASSLGNPAGYTF.